This is a list of T cell receptor beta chains from one sample in a study of shared clonotypes between healthy human individuals. Measured with immunoSEQ multiplex PCR; TCRdb has only the in-frame clones, and not every one. This repertoire shows around 1.9 million clones, more than 85% found once; its top ten account for 1.7%. Sequenced: naive CD8+ T cells from PBMCs. Receptors were obtained from a man between 18 and 35 years old in good health. Some clones in this sample may be carry-over from other donors' samples. The CDR3 runs from the conserved cysteine through the conserved F or W. The D gene is left open where the match is weak. Expanded clones get a size class; other rows say once, few or many, or leave the size out.

>TRBJ2-5|TRBV9|once|-
CASSVRGARETQYF
TGTGCCAGCAGCGTTCGGGGGGCGAGGGAGACCCAGTACTTC
>TRBJ2-1|TRBV27|-|-
CASSLYRVENEQFF
TGTGCCAGCAGTTTATATCGCGTAGAAAATGAGCAGTTCTTC
>TRBJ1-1|TRBV7-9|-|-
CASSLAGGGLRNTEAFF
TGTGCCAGCAGCTTAGCGGGAGGGGGGTTGAGGAACACTGAAGCTTTCTTT
>TRBJ2-1|TRBV30|-|TRBD2
CAAGTYNEQFF
TGTGCAGCGGGAACCTACAATGAGCAGTTCTTC
>TRBJ1-1|TRBV7-9|-|-
CASSLAAGVGAFF
TGTGCCAGCAGCTTAGCGGCGGGCGTCGGAGCTTTCTTT
>TRBJ1-1|TRBV10-3|-|-
CAISESTTLNTEAFF
TGTGCCATCAGTGAGTCGACGACCTTAAACACTGAAGCTTTCTTT
>TRBJ2-7|TRBV9|-|-
CASSRGGSGYEQYF
TGTGCCAGCAGCCGGGGTGGCTCTGGGTACGAGCAGTACTTC
>TRBJ1-2|TRBV5-5|-|-
CASRLPQGIYGYTF
TGTGCCAGCAGACTCCCGCAGGGAATATATGGCTACACCTTC
>TRBJ1-5|TRBV6-5|few|-
CAALGISNQPQHF
TGTGCCGCCTTAGGGATCTCCAATCAGCCCCAGCATTTT
>TRBJ2-5|TRBV27|-|-
CATGLRDGQETQYF
TGTGCCACCGGACTTCGGGACGGCCAAGAGACCCAGTACTTC
>TRBJ2-1|TRBV7-3|-|TRBD2
CASSLSASGRDSYNEQFF
TGTGCCAGCAGCTTATCGGCTAGCGGGAGGGATTCCTACAATGAGCAGTTCTTC
>TRBJ2-5|TRBV7-9|-|-
CASSLAGPTETQYF
TGTGCCAGCAGCTTAGCAGGCCCGACCGAGACCCAGTACTTC
>TRBJ1-3|TRBV9|-|-
CASSATGNSGNTIYF
TGTGCCAGCAGCGCTACAGGTAACTCTGGAAACACCATATATTTT
>TRBJ2-7|TRBV28|-|-
CASSSHDRRSYEQYF
TGTGCCAGCAGTTCCCATGACAGGAGATCCTACGAGCAGTACTTC
>TRBJ2-4|TRBV28|-|TRBD2
CASSLRVPREVAKNIQYF
TGTGCCAGCAGTTTACGGGTCCCCCGGGAGGTAGCCAAAAACATTCAGTACTTC
>TRBJ1-2|TRBV5-6|-|-
CASSLVGGGQTYGYTF
TGTGCCAGCAGCTTGGTTGGGGGAGGACAGACTTATGGCTACACCTTC
>TRBJ2-1|TRBV29-1|-|TRBD1
CSVEPGIVRTGNNEQFF
TGCAGCGTTGAACCTGGCATAGTGAGGACAGGAAACAATGAGCAGTTCTTC
>TRBJ2-3|TRBV5-6|once|-
CASSLGALDTQYF
TGTGCCAGCAGCTTGGGAGCCCTGGATACGCAGTATTTT
>TRBJ2-4|TRBV2|once|-
CASSRGLKNIQYF
TGTGCCAGCAGTCGAGGCTTAAAAAACATTCAGTACTTC
>TRBJ2-7|TRBV4-3|-|TRBD2
CASSQDTGGSYEQYF
TGCGCCAGCAGCCAAGATACCGGCGGGAGCTACGAGCAGTACTTC
>TRBJ2-2|TRBV5-1|once|-
CASSLVRDPNTGELFF
TGCGCCAGCAGCTTGGTACGGGACCCGAACACCGGGGAGCTGTTTTTT
>TRBJ2-3|TRBV10-3|-|TRBD2
CAITSSGRTDTQYF
TGTGCCATCACCTCTAGCGGGAGGACAGATACGCAGTATTTT
>TRBJ2-1|TRBV5-1|-|-
CASSLLAPSSYNEQFF
TGCGCCAGCAGCTTGCTAGCTCCCAGCTCCTACAATGAGCAGTTCTTC
>TRBJ1-2|TRBV6-5|-|-
CASHPRQGIPPATTF
TGTGCCAGCCACCCAAGACAAGGCATCCCCCCCGCGACCACCTTC
>TRBJ2-7|TRBV7-9|-|-
CASSTGRYEQYF
TGTGCCAGCAGCACAGGGCGGTACGAGCAGTACTTC
>TRBJ1-2|TRBV27|-|-
CASSPTGHGYTF
TGTGCCAGCAGCCCAACAGGGCATGGCTACACCTTC
>TRBJ2-2|TRBV7-2|-|TRBD2
CASSTSGRVSITGELFF
TGTGCCAGCAGTACTAGCGGGAGAGTTTCGATTACCGGGGAGCTGTTTTTT
>TRBJ2-7|TRBV6-1|-|TRBD2
CATVGGYEQYF
TGTGCCACCGTCGGGGGGTACGAGCAGTACTTC